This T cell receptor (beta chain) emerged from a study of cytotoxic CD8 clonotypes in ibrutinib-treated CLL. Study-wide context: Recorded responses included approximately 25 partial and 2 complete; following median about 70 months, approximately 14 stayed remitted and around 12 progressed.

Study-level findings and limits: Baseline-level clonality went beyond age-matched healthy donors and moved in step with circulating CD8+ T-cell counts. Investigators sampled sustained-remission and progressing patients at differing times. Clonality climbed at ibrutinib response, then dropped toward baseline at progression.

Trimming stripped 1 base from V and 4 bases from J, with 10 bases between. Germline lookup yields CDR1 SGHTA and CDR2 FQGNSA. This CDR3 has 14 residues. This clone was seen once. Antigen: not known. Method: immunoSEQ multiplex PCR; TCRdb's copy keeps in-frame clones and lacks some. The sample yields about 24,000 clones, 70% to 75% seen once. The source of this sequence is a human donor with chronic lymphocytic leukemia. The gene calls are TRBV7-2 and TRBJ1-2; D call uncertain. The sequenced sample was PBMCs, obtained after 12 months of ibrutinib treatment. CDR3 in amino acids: CASSLVSEGYGYTF. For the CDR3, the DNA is TGTGCCAGCAGCTTAGTAAGCGAGGGCTATGGCTACACCTTC. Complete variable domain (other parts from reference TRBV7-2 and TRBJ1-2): GAGVSQSPSNKVTEKGKDVELRCDPISGHTALYWYRQSLGQGLEFLIYFQGNSAPDKSGLPSDRFSAERTGGSVSTLTIQRTQQEDSAVYLCASSLVSEGYGYTFGSGTRLTVV.